This T cell receptor (beta chain) came from a study of blood T cell repertoires in COVID-19. As for the study in general: COVID-19 samples from acute and convalescent phases originated in the United States, Italy and Spain. The cDNA or gDNA used as material had been derived from T cells, B-cell-depleted T cells, or PBMCs.

Per the authors' pipeline: Scientists estimated how many nucleated cells there were by amplifying reference gene primers. The assay was immunoSEQ multiplex PCR, and TCRdb's table has in-frame clones only and misses some. The V and J calls and the clone size are those of that table, but D and trimming were determined from the DNA. The sample holds just over 250,000 clones, 88% seen once. The CDR3 spans 13 residues. With 1 base removed from V and 5 bases from J, the gap between germline ends came to 8 bases. Germline V gives CDR1 SGHTA, CDR2 FQGNSA. The chain combines TRBV7-2 with TRBJ2-5; D not resolved. Sample: peripheral blood. This TCR was recovered from a man aged 55 to 70 who had recovered from COVID-19. The DNA of the CDR3 is TGTGCCAGCAGCTTAGGGCCATCCGAGACCCAGTACTTC. The encoded protein is CASSLGPSETQYF.